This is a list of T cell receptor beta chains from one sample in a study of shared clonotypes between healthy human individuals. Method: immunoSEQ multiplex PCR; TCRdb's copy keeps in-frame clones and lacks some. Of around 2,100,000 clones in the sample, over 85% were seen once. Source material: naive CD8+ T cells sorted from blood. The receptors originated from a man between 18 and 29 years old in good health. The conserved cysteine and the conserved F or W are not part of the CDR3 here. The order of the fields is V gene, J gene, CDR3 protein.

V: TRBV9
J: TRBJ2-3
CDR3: ASSAGTGSTDTQY

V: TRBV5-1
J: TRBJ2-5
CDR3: ASSGTELPETQY

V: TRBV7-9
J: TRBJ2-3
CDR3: ASSLVMDTQY

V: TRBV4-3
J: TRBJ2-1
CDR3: ASSQDLAVYNEQF

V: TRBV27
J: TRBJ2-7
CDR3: ASSLSGSHEQY

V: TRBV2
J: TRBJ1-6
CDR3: ASSVQGSVNSPLH

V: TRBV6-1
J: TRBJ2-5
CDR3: ASSELAGPPVVSQY

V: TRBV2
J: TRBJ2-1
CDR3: ASGSGLYNEQF

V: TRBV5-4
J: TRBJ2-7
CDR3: ASSLSGEQY

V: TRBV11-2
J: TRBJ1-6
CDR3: ASSYGTGDNSPLH

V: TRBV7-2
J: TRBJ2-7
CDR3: ASSPGVASGNSYEQY

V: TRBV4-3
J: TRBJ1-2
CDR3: ASSQDDSANYGYT

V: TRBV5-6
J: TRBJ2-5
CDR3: ASSLGLFQETQY

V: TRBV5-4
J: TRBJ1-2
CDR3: ASSLGTGGNPYT

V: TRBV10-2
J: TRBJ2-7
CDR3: ASSDAGVSLGEQY

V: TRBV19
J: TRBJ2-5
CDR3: ASSMMGNQETQY

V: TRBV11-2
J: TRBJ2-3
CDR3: ASSSRPRTDTQY

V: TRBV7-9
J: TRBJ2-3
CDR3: ASSFISGSTDTQY

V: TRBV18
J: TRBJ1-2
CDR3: ASSPPGKVYGYT

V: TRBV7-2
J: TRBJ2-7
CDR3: ASSLVFSFATTVYEQY

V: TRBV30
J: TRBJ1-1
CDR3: AWSLGTEAF

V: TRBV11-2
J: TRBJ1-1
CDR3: ASISGAGLGNTEAF

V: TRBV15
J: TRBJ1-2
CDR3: ATSREVDRSTNYGYT

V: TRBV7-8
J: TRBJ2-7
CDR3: ASSLESYGRDEQY

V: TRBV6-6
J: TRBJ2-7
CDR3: ASSLRDTPYEQY

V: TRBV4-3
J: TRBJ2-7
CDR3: ASSQGTSGSSYEQY